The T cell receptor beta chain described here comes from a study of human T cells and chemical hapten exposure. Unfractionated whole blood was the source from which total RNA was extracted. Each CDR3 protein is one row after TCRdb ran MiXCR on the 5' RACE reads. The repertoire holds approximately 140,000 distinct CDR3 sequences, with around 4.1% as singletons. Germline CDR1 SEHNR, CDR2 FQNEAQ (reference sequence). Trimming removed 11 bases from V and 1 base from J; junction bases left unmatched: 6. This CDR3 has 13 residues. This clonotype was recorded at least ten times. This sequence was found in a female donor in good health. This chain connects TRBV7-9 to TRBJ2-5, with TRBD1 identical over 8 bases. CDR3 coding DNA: TGTGCCGCCCGGACAGGGCTCCAAGAGACCCAGTACTTC. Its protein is CAARTGLQETQYF.